This TCR beta chain was found in a study of beta chain features in type 1 diabetes. Overall study findings and caveats: Over-representation of high TCR-expressing cells was a possible consequence of cDNA sequencing.

This clone occurred a few times. Its antigen is currently unknown. As every portion of the isolated RNA was reverse transcribed, the sequencing read expressed TCRB transcripts. The protocol was immunoSEQ multiplex PCR, while the TCRdb copy is restricted to in-frame clones and leaves out a portion. The data contain some 330,000 clones, approximately 11% of them singletons. This TCR came from a woman aged 25 to 45 in good health. The sequenced material came from naive CD4+ T cells from blood.

CDR3 residues: CASSPGGYYEQYF. CDR3 sequence (DNA): TGTGCCAGCAGCCCTGGGGGGTATTACGAGCAGTACTTC. This sequence joins TRBV7-8 and TRBJ2-7, with TRBD2 as a possible D gene (6 bases). Trimming left V 5 bases short and J 4 bases short, with 12 bases between. From germline, CDR1 is SGHVS and CDR2 FQNEAQ. There are 13 residues in the CDR3. Full variable domain (missing parts from reference TRBV7-8 and TRBJ2-7): GAGVSQSPRYKVAKRGQDVALRCDPISGHVSLFWYQQALGQGPEFLTYFQNEAQLDKSGLPSDRFFAERPEGSVSTLKIQRTQQEDSAVYLCASSPGGYYEQYFGPGTRLTVT.